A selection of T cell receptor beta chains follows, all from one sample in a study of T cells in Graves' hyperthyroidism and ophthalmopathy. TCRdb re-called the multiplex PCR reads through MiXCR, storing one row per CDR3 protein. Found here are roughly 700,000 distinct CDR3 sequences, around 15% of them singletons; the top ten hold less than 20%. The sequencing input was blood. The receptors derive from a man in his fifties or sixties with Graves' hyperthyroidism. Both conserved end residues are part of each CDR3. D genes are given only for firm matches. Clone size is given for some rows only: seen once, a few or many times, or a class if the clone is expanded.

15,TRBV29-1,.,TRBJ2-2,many,CSVRPGPRNTGELFF,TGCAGCGTGAGACCGGGACCCAGGAACACCGGGGAGCTGTTTTTT
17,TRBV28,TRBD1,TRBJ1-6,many,CASSSPRDRGWNSPLHF,TGTGCCAGCAGTTCCCCCCGGGACAGGGGATGGAATTCACCCCTCCACTTT
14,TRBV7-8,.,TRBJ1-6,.,CASSPIAGEETQYF,TGTGCCAGCAGCCCAATAGCGGGGGAAGAGACCCAGTACTTT
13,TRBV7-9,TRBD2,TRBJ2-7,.,CASSHQRENEQYF,TGTGCCAGCAGCCACCAGCGGGAAAACGAGCAGTACTTC
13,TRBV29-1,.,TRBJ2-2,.,CSVKGGEAGELFF,TGCAGCGTTAAGGGGGGAGAGGCCGGGGAGCTGTTTTTT
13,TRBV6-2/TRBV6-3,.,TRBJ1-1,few,CASSLTGFAEAFF,TGTGCCAGCAGCTTGACAGGTTTCGCTGAAGCTTTCTTT
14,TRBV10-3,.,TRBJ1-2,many,CAINGQLGQGGYTF,TGTGCCATCAACGGACAGCTGGGGCAGGGTGGCTACACCTTC
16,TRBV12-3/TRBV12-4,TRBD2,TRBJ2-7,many,CASSPRRASGSYEQYF,TGTGCCAGCAGTCCCCGTCGGGCTAGCGGGAGTTACGAGCAGTACTTC
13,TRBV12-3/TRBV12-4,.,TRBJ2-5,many,CASSLSGPGTQYF,TGTGCCAGCAGTTTGTCCGGTCCCGGGACCCAGTACTTC
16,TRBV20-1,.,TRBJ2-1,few,CSARSGLSFSYNEQFF,TGCAGTGCTAGGTCGGGACTCTCCTTCTCCTACAATGAGCAGTTCTTC
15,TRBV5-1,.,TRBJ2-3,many,CASRARDQPPDTQYF,TGCGCCAGCAGAGCTCGGGACCAGCCCCCAGATACGCAGTATTTT
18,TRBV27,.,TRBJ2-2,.,CASSLSSGQPTNTGELFF,TGTGCCAGCAGTTTATCGTCGGGACAACCGACGAACACCGGGGAGCTGTTTTTT
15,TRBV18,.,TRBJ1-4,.,CASSPSGLPNEKLFF,TGTGCCAGCTCACCCTCGGGACTGCCTAATGAAAAACTGTTTTTT
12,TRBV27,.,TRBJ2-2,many,CASATNTGELFF,TGTGCCAGCGCCACAAACACCGGGGAGCTGTTTTTT
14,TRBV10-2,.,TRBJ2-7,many,CASSETPLAYEQYF,TGCGCCAGCAGTGAGACCCCCCTGGCCTACGAGCAGTACTTC
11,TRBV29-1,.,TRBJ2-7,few,CSVVVGVEQYF,TGCAGCGTTGTCGTAGGGGTTGAGCAGTACTTC
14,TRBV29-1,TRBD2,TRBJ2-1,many,CSVATSGIGNEQFF,TGCAGCGTTGCGACTAGCGGGATCGGAAATGAGCAGTTCTTC
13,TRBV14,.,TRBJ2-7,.,CASSQTGHYEQYF,TGTGCCAGCAGCCAAACGGGCCACTACGAGCAGTACTTC
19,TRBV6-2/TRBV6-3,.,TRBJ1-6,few,CASSSPTWQTEIVNSPLHF,TGTGCCAGCAGTTCGCCGACCTGGCAGACGGAAATTGTTAATTCACCCCTCCACTTT
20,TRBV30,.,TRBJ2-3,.,CAWPARSGGTSLSSTDTQYF,TGTGCCTGGCCCGCCAGGTCCGGCGGTACATCCTTATCTAGCACAGATACGCAGTATTTT
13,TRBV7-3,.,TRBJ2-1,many,CASSLFKGDEQFF,TGTGCCAGCAGCTTATTCAAAGGCGATGAGCAGTTCTTC
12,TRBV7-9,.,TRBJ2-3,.,CASSLGAYTQYF,TGTGCCAGCAGCTTAGGAGCTTATACGCAGTATTTT
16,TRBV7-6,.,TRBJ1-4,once,CASSLSNREFNEKLFF,TGTGCCAGCAGCTTATCAAACAGGGAGTTTAATGAAAAACTATTTTTT
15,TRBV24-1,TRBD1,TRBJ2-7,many,CATSELPGQTYEQYF,TGTGCCACCAGTGAGCTTCCGGGACAGACCTACGAGCAGTACTTC
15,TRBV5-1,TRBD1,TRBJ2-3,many,CASSYQGQPTDTQYF,TGCGCCAGCAGCTACCAGGGACAGCCCACAGATACGCAGTATTTT
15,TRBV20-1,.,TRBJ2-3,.,CSASIQSGPADTQYF,TGCAGTGCTTCTATACAAAGCGGGCCCGCAGATACGCAGTATTTT
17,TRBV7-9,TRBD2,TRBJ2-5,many,CASTSPWGRALGETQYF,TGTGCCAGCACCTCACCGTGGGGGAGGGCCCTCGGAGAGACCCAGTACTTC
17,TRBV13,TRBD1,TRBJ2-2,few,CASSLVVTGETTGELFF,TGTGCCAGCAGCTTAGTGGTTACAGGGGAGACAACCGGGGAGCTGTTTTTT
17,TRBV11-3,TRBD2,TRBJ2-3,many,CASSPGISGSGTDTQYF,TGTGCCAGCAGCCCGGGCATTAGCGGGAGTGGGACAGATACGCAGTATTTT